The 29 T cell receptor beta chains listed next were all sequenced from one sample in a study of tumor and adjacent non-tumor tissue in lung cancer. No cell sorting was done before RNA was extracted from the tissue. More than 3 cm separated this lung sample from the edge of the tumor. The library came from three nested PCR rounds adapted from ARM-PCR protocols. One entry per CDR3 protein results from TCRdb running MiXCR on the multiplex PCR reads. The data show about 44,000 distinct CDR3 sequences, with around 62% seen just once and 15% to 20% held by the top ten. The sequencing sample was made of distant non-tumor lung tissue. The receptors stem from a woman in her thirties or forties with non-small cell lung cancer.

In regard to this clonotype: A single base separates this from a much larger clone, so it may be a read error. The J gene is TRBJ2-1, the V gene TRBV5-6; D might be TRBD1 (6 bases). Germline CDR1 reads SGHDT; CDR2 reads YYEEEE. The CDR3 extends over 13 amino acids. The DNA for the CDR3 is TGTGCCAGCAGCTTGTTGGGGGACAATGAGCAGATCTTC. Translated, it gives CASSLLGDNEQIF. Full variable domain (remainder filled in from reference TRBV5-6 and TRBJ2-1): DAGVTQSPTHLIKTRGQQVTLRCSPKSGHDTVSWYQQALGQGPQFIFQYYEEEERQRGNFPDRFSGHQFPNYSSELNVNALLLGDSALYLCASSLLGDNEQIFGPGTRLTVL.

Ten or more counts support this clonotype. V is TRBV5-1 and J is TRBJ2-1, with D possibly being TRBD2 (6 bases). Trimming took off 4 bases at V and 7 bases at J, with 15 bases between the two ends. The CDR3 contains 14 residues. CDR1 is SGHRS and CDR2 is YFSETQ in the germline V gene. CDR3: CASSPGTVMNEQFF. The CDR3 DNA sequence: TGCGCCAGCAGCCCCGGGACTGTGATGAATGAGCAGTTCTTC.

This clonotype occurred many times. The chain couples TRBV6-6 to TRBJ1-4; D is undetermined. CDR3 length equals 21 residues. V lost 0 bases and J lost 0, with 23 bases in between. Germline lookup yields CDR1 MNHNY and CDR2 SVGAGI (reference sequence). CDR3 nucleotides: TGTGCCAGCAGTTACTCGAGAGGTGGCACGTACCACACTTCAACTAATGAAAAACTGTTTTTT. It translates to CASSYSRGGTYHTSTNEKLFF.

By share, this clonotype ranks as medium-sized. The genes are TRBV11-2 and TRBJ2-5; TRBD2 matches at 8 bases. The V gene end was trimmed by 1 base and the J gene end by 4 bases; junction bases not matched to a gene: 5. Looked up from germline, CDR1 is SGHAT and CDR2 is FQNNGV. The CDR3 is 15 residues long. In DNA, the CDR3 is TGTGCCAGCAGCTTAGCGGGGGGGGCTGGAGAGACCCAGTACTTC. It specifies CASSLAGGAGETQYF.

The chain carries TRBV29-1 and TRBJ2-7; the D gene is possibly TRBD2 (5 bases). V was trimmed by 4 bases and J by 2 bases, leaving 21 bases between them. Germline V CDR1 and CDR2: SQVTM, ANQGSEA. The CDR3 consists of 16 residues. The CDR3 region is CSVGPIRGRETYEQYF. The CDR3 DNA reads TGCAGCGTTGGCCCCATTCGGGGTAGAGAGACCTACGAGCAGTACTTC.

The genes are TRBV6-4 and TRBJ2-2; possibly TRBD1 for D (6 bases). CDR3 length equals 16 residues. Germline CDR1 MRHNA, CDR2 SNTAGT. Trimming stripped 6 bases from V and 0 bases from J, with 14 bases between. The CDR3 sequence: CASSPQGLANTGELFF. In nucleotides, the CDR3 is TGTGCCAGCAGCCCCCAGGGGCTCGCGAACACCGGGGAGCTGTTTTTT.

The table lists this clonotype with a few counts. A single base separates this from a much larger clone, so it may be a read error. The CDR3 here is CANSDTRDYNEQFF. The CDR3 region has the DNA TGTGCCAACAGTGATACCCGGGACTACAATGAGCAGTTCTTC. The rearrangement uses TRBV25-1 and TRBJ2-1; possible D gene TRBD2, 5 bases. Germline V gene data show CDR1 as MGHDK and CDR2 as SYGVNS. This CDR3 contains 14 residues.

As concerns this clonotype: A read error is likely, as this CDR3 ends without the conserved phenylalanine or tryptophan. The rearrangement joins TRBV29-1 to TRBJ2-2, with D tentatively TRBD1 (8 bases). Germline CDR1 SQVTM, CDR2 ANQGSEA. The CDR3 is 15 amino acids. CDR3 amino acids: CSAKIQGGSTEELFL. The CDR3 DNA sequence: TGCAGCGCCAAGATACAGGGGGGGTCCACCGAGGAGCTGTTTCTT.

V and J are TRBV5-1 and TRBJ2-7, with D perhaps TRBD1 (5 bases). The germline gives CDR1 SGHRS, CDR2 YFSETQ. This CDR3 spans 15 amino acids. The V gene lost 5 bases and the J gene lost 2 bases, with 17 bases spanning the gap. CDR3 DNA: TGCGCCAGCAGGTTGACAGAGACAAAACCCTACGAGCAGTACTTC. Translation gives CASRLTETKPYEQYF. The variable domain in full, completed from reference TRBV5-1 and TRBJ2-7, reads KAGVTQTPRYLIKTRGQQVTLSCSPISGHRSVSWYQQTPGQGLQFLFEYFSETQRNKGNFPGRFSGRQFSNSRSEMNVSTLELGDSALYLCASRLTETKPYEQYFGPGTRLTVT.

As for this clonotype: The CDR3 does not close with the conserved phenylalanine or tryptophan, likely indicating a read error. The rearrangement links TRBV29-1 to TRBJ1-1, with TRBD1 as a possible D gene (5 bases). There are 12 residues in the CDR3. Germline CDR1 and CDR2: SQVTM and ANQGSEA. CDR3: CGVGTGNTEAFL. The CDR3 DNA sequence: TGCGGCGTTGGGACGGGGAACACTGAAGCTTTCCTT.

As concerns this clonotype: The junction and the germline gene differ at one end; a read error may be behind it. The chain links TRBV12-3 or TRBV12-4 to TRBJ1-3; D may be TRBD1 (5 bases). The CDR3 is made up of 16 amino acids. The CDR3 reads CTSSLSGGTVRNTIYF. CDR3 DNA sequence: TGCACCAGCAGTTTAAGTGGGGGTACAGTCCGAAATACCATATATTTT.

About this clonotype: Germline is not matched at one junction end, which may reflect a read error. The CDR3 protein is CASSQGPRPGLSKRSYNERFF. For the CDR3, the DNA is TGTGCCAGCAGCCAAGGCCCCCGCCCGGGACTATCGAAAAGGTCCTACAATGAGCGGTTCTTC. The V call is TRBV14, the J call TRBJ2-1; TRBD2 matches 7 bases. This CDR3 has 21 amino acids. Per germline, CDR1 SGHDN and CDR2 FVKESK.

As concerns this clonotype: One end of the junction is discordant with germline, which a read error may explain. This chain links TRBV6-1 with TRBJ2-2; 10 nucleotides line up with TRBD2. The germline gives CDR1 MNHNS, CDR2 SASEGT. This CDR3 contains 16 residues. The CDR3 coding sequence is TGTGCCAGCACTTCTCGAGCGGGGGGGAACAGCGGGGAGCTGTTTTTT. The encoded protein is CASTSRAGGNSGELFF.

This clonotype was seen at least ten times. The rearrangement joins TRBV20-1 to TRBJ1-2; possibly TRBD1 for D (6 bases). Trimming removed 3 bases at V and 3 bases at J, with 14 bases between. The germline V gene encodes CDR1 DFQATT and CDR2 SNEGSKA (reference sequence). The CDR3 contains 14 residues. CDR3 in amino acids: CSARTGGDDYGYTF. Written as DNA, the CDR3 is TGCAGTGCTAGGACGGGGGGCGACGACTATGGCTACACCTTC.

About this clonotype: Its ends do not fully match the called genes, so a read error is possible. The rearrangement links TRBV6-5 to TRBJ1-6, with 10 bases matching TRBD1. Germline lookup yields CDR1 MNHEY and CDR2 SVGAGI. This CDR3 is 19 amino acids long. CDR3 region: CAGSYLPGQGSQRHSPLHF. In nucleotides, the CDR3 is TGTGCCGGCAGTTATTTACCGGGACAGGGGTCTCAGAGGCATTCACCCCTCCACTTT.

Regarding this clonotype: A single base separates this from a much larger clone, so it may be a read error. CDR3: CATSDAQGLQETQYF. CDR3 bases: TGTGCCACCAGTGATGCCCAGGGACTCCAAGAGACCCAGTACTTC. This chain links TRBV24-1 with TRBJ2-5, with D possibly TRBD2 on 6 matching bases. Germline V gives CDR1 KGHDR, CDR2 SFDVKD. V gave up 3 bases and J gave up 1 base, with 11 bases separating them. This CDR3 comprises 15 residues.

Remarks on this clonotype: Its ends do not fully match the called genes, so a read error is possible. The gene calls are TRBV20-1 and TRBJ2-7; tentatively, D is TRBD2 (5 bases). There are 13 residues in the CDR3. In germline, CDR1 is DFQATT, CDR2 SNEGSKA (reference sequence). As DNA, the CDR3 is TGTGGTGCTATCCCTGGAGGCTCCTACGAGCAGCACTTC. Translated: CGAIPGGSYEQHF.

In regard to this clonotype: A much larger clone differs by one base, so this may be a read error. The limits of the CDR3 on the DNA are not certain, so only TCRdb's listed CDR3 is given. The chain's CDR3 is CSARVVGSGATPYF. The chain recombines TRBV20-1 with TRBJ2-5; the D call TRBD2 from the table was never checked on the DNA. The CDR3 has 14 residues if both end residues are counted. CDR1 is DFQATT and CDR2 is SNEGSKA in the germline V gene (reference sequence).

About this clonotype: A read error is possible here, since a much larger clone lies one base away. This sequence joins TRBV6-6 and TRBJ2-3; D perhaps matches TRBD1 (5 bases). Germline assignment: CDR1 MNHNY and CDR2 SVGAGI (reference sequence). V was cut by 0 bases and J by 1 base, with 8 bases left in between. The CDR3 sequence is 15 residues long. The CDR3 nucleotides read TGTGCCAGCAGTTACTCGGGCAGGGGCACAGATACGCAGTATTTT. This gives the protein CASSYSGRGTDTQYF.

Comments on this clonotype: Compared with germline, one end of the junction differs, possibly owing to a read error. The chain couples TRBV12-3 or TRBV12-4 to TRBJ1-4; TRBD1 aligns across 10 bases. The length of the CDR3 is 15 residues. Here the CDR3 DNA reads TGTGCCAGCAGCCCCGGGACAGGGGAGAATGGAAAACTGTTTTTT. Protein product: CASSPGTGENGKLFF.

This chain links TRBV10-3 with TRBJ2-1, with a tentative D call TRBD1 (5 bases). Germline V lookup: CDR1 ENHRY, CDR2 SYGVKD. V lost 4 bases, J lost 6 bases, and 16 bases lay in between. The CDR3 covers 15 residues. CDR3 nucleotide sequence: TGTGCCATCAGTGTGGGGCAGGCTGGTTGCAATGAGCAGTTCTTC. It yields the protein CAISVGQAGCNEQFF.

Only one count was recorded for this clonotype. The chain's CDR3 is CTNRVPGNTIYF. The DNA for the CDR3 is TGCACCAACAGGGTACCCGGAAACACCATATATTTT. The chain is built from TRBV10-2 and TRBJ1-3; D is perhaps TRBD1 (6 bases). Germline assignment: CDR1 WSHSY and CDR2 SAAADI. CDR3 length: 12 residues.

The table lists this clonotype with many counts. The chain carries TRBV6-6 and TRBJ2-1; D is possibly TRBD2 (5 bases). The V and J ends lost 7 bases and 6 bases respectively, with 13 bases between them. The CDR3 contains 13 residues. The germline V gene encodes CDR1 MNHNY and CDR2 SVGAGI (reference sequence). DNA of the CDR3: TGTGCCAGCAACCCCCAGCGGAGCAATGAGCAGTTCTTC. Amino acids: CASNPQRSNEQFF.

This clonotype has only one observation. The CDR3 here is CAARVAGGPCEQFF. The CDR3 DNA reads TGTGCCGCCAGAGTAGCGGGAGGGCCATGTGAGCAGTTCTTC. V and J are TRBV10-3 and TRBJ2-1; TRBD2 agrees at 11 bases. V lost 11 bases and J lost 9; bases outside the gene matches: 12. Looked up from germline, CDR1 is ENHRY and CDR2 is SYGVKD. The CDR3 runs to 14 residues.

This clonotype occurred many times. The CDR3 loop reads CASGLSRTGGLTDTQYF. CDR3 nucleotides: TGTGCTAGTGGTTTGTCTCGGACAGGGGGTCTCACAGATACGCAGTATTTT. The chain couples TRBV12-5 to TRBJ2-3; 10 bases map to TRBD1. The CDR3 length is 17 residues. J gave up 2 bases and V 2 bases, and 7 bases lay outside the gene matches. From germline, CDR1 is LGHNT and CDR2 FRNRAP.

By share, this clonotype counts as medium-sized. The chain employs TRBV30 and TRBJ1-5; tentatively, D is TRBD1 (5 bases). V was shortened by 3 bases and J by 3 bases, with 12 bases between the two germline ends. This CDR3 spans 14 amino acids. In germline, CDR1 is GTSNPN, CDR2 SVGIG (reference sequence). DNA of the CDR3: TGTGCCTGGAGGTCACAGGTTGCCAATCAGCCCCAGCATTTT. Its protein product is CAWRSQVANQPQHF.

In this sample, this clonotype turned up many times. The chain links TRBV5-1 to TRBJ2-5; perhaps TRBD2 as D (7 bases). Trimming cost V 4 bases and J 3 bases, with 10 bases left between them. The germline V gene encodes CDR1 SGHRS and CDR2 YFSETQ. CDR3 length: 13 residues. DNA of the CDR3: TGCGCCAGCAGCGCGGGGGCAGAAGAGACCCAGTACTTC. This encodes CASSAGAEETQYF.

This clonotype appeared many times. The rearrangement links TRBV5-1 to TRBJ1-1, with D possibly TRBD1 on 5 matching bases. The CDR3 totals 16 residues. Germline values: CDR1 SGHRS, CDR2 YFSETQ. The germline V and J ends were trimmed by 4 bases and 1 base, with 17 bases remaining between them. CDR3 DNA: TGCGCCAGCAGCGGGGGAAGCGGGGCGTCGAACACTGAAGCTTTCTTT. Translation gives CASSGGSGASNTEAFF.

Of note for this clonotype: Given a much more abundant clone one base away, this may be a read error. The chain is built from TRBV12-3 or TRBV12-4 and TRBJ1-2, with D possibly being TRBD1 (5 bases). CDR3 length equals 14 residues. V was cut by 7 bases and J by 1 base, with 13 bases left in between. CDR3 in amino acids: CASKRDSVNYGYTF. The CDR3 region has the DNA TGTGCCAGCAAAAGAGACAGCGTTAACTATGGCTACACCTTC.